This T cell receptor (beta chain) was captured in a study of blood T cell repertoires in COVID-19. Study summary: Spain, Italy and the United States supplied samples that represented acute and convalescent COVID-19.

CDR1 WNHNN and CDR2 SYGVQD come from the germline V gene (reference sequence). The CDR3 consists of 15 residues. The junction had 10 bases not matched to a gene; V was cut back by 3 bases and J by 6 bases. Across over 20 US areas, participants ranged in age from roughly 18 to 95 years. Self-reported history from a screening survey and questionnaire set each donor's cohort. As handled by the study authors: Scientists estimated how many nucleated cells there were by amplifying reference gene primers. Sequencing used immunoSEQ multiplex PCR; TCRdb keeps in-frame clones, though not all of them. V and J calls and clone size come straight from that table; D and trimming were deduced from the DNA. The table shows around 180,000 clones, with around 76% occurring only once.

This receptor was taken from a woman between 50 and 59 years old with acute COVID-19. Specimen: PBMCs or T cells enriched from blood (not recorded which). This sequence joins TRBV10-1 and TRBJ1-1; 7 bases map to TRBD1. CDR3 bases: TGCGCCAGCAGTGATACAAAAACAAGGGGGCCTGAAGCTTTCTTT. It yields the protein CASSDTKTRGPEAFF.